This T cell receptor beta chain is from a study of blood T cell repertoires in COVID-19. Study details: Samples taken during acute and convalescent COVID-19 were collected in the United States, Italy and Spain.

The length of the CDR3 is 14 residues. The junction had 6 bases not matched to a gene; V was cut back by 4 bases and J by 3 bases. The V gene's germline CDR1 is MGHDK and CDR2 SYGVNS. Clones were sequenced by immunoSEQ multiplex PCR, and TCRdb holds only the in-frame ones, with some missing. Of around 99,000 clones in the sample, about three quarters are singletons; the top ten hold approximately 8.2%. The sequencing input was peripheral blood. This receptor was obtained from a man between 50 and 59 years old who had recovered from COVID-19. This chain joins TRBV25-1 and TRBJ2-7, with 7 bases aligning to TRBD2. CDR3 region: CASSVAGEYYEQYF. CDR3 sequence (DNA): TGTGCCAGCAGTGTGGCGGGAGAGTACTACGAGCAGTACTTC.